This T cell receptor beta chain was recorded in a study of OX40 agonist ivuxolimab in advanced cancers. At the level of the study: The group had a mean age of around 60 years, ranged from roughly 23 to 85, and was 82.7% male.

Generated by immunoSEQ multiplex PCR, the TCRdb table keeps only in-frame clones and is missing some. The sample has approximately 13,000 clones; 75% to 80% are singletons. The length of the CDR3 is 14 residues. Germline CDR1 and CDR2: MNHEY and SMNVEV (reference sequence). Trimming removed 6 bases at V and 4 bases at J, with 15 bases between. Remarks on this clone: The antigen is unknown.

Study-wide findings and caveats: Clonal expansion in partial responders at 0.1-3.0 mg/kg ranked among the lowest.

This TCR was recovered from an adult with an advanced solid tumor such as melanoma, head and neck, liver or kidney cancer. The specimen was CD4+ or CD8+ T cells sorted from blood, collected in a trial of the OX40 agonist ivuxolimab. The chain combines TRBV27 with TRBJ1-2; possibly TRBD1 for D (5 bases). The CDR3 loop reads CASRTSRGAYGYTF. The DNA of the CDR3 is TGTGCCAGCAGAACCTCACGAGGGGCCTATGGCTACACCTTC.